A selection of T cell receptor beta chains follows, all from one sample in a study of beta chain features in type 1 diabetes. This table comes from immunoSEQ multiplex PCR, and its TCRdb copy is limited to in-frame clones, with some not included. The data show more than 150,000 clones, 9% seen once. Sample: central memory CD4+ T cells from blood. These receptors all come from a woman in her twenties or thirties with type 1 diabetes. Each CDR3 is given with its conserved first and last residue. The D gene is left open where the match is weak. Size is stated for part of the rows, as once, few or many counts, or as a class when the clone is expanded.

v_call	j_call	clone_size	d_call	cdr3_aa	cdr3_nt
TRBV7-2	TRBJ2-2	.	.	CASSLKRTGELFF	TGTGCCAGCAGCTTAAAGAGGACCGGGGAGCTGTTTTTT
TRBV5-1	TRBJ2-3	.	.	CASSLGSRSDTQYF	TGCGCCAGCAGCTTGGGGTCTAGATCAGATACGCAGTATTTT
TRBV18	TRBJ2-1	.	.	CASPVGDEQFF	TGTGCCAGCCCCGTAGGGGATGAGCAGTTCTTC
TRBV7-2	TRBJ2-3	.	TRBD2	CASSLVASGEDTQYF	TGTGCCAGCAGCTTAGTGGCGAGCGGGGAAGATACGCAGTATTTT
TRBV10-3	TRBJ2-1	few	TRBD2	CASRLAERYNEQFF	TGTGCCAGCCGACTAGCGGAGCGCTACAATGAGCAGTTCTTC
TRBV14	TRBJ2-5	.	.	CASSQNPPETQYF	TGTGCCAGCAGCCAAAATCCCCCGGAGACCCAGTACTTC
TRBV7-3	TRBJ1-2	few	.	CASSLMAAGYTF	TGTGCCAGCAGCTTAATGGCTGCTGGCTACACCTTC
TRBV7-3	TRBJ2-2	few	.	CASSATGHGTGELFF	TGTGCCAGCAGCGCCACAGGGCACGGGACCGGGGAGCTGTTTTTT
TRBV5-4	TRBJ2-7	.	TRBD2	CASSQDFEASGLYEQYF	TGCGCCAGCAGCCAAGATTTTGAAGCTAGCGGATTGTACGAGCAGTACTTC
TRBV11-2	TRBJ2-5	few	TRBD1	CASSLGQRETQYF	TGTGCCAGCAGCCTGGGACAGCGAGAGACCCAGTACTTC
TRBV7-9	TRBJ2-7	few	.	CASSQSTPEQYF	TGTGCCAGCAGCCAGTCGACACCCGAGCAGTACTTC
TRBV28	TRBJ2-4	few	.	CASSSFRVTKNIQYF	TGTGCCAGCAGTTCATTCAGGGTAACCAAAAACATTCAGTACTTC
TRBV18	TRBJ2-5	.	TRBD2	CASSPLPQAGGGQETQYF	TGTGCCAGCTCACCGCTCCCCCAGGCGGGAGGTGGCCAAGAGACCCAGTACTTC
TRBV4-1	TRBJ1-5	.	TRBD1	CASSLQGQGVQPQHF	TGTGCCAGCAGCCTCCAGGGACAGGGGGTTCAGCCCCAGCATTTT
TRBV6-5	TRBJ2-7	.	TRBD2	CASSSVAGGNMDEQYF	TGTGCCAGCAGTTCTGTAGCGGGAGGGAATATGGACGAGCAGTACTTC
TRBV27	TRBJ2-5	.	.	CASSSDIWETQYF	TGTGCCAGCAGCTCAGACATTTGGGAGACCCAGTACTTC
TRBV6-5	TRBJ1-5	many	.	CASSYSKTGGQPQHF	TGTGCCAGCAGTTACTCGAAGACCGGAGGTCAGCCCCAGCATTTT
TRBV21-1	TRBJ2-2	many	.	CASSKVKTGESTGELFF	TGTGCCAGCAGCAAAGTTAAGACAGGGGAAAGCACCGGGGAGCTGTTTTTT
TRBV5-6	TRBJ1-1	.	.	CASRRGPAAEAFF	TGTGCCAGCAGGCGGGGTCCAGCAGCTGAAGCTTTCTTT
TRBV6-5	TRBJ1-4	.	.	CASSYSGREDEKLFF	TGTGCCAGCAGTTACTCGGGCAGGGAGGATGAAAAACTGTTTTTT
TRBV27	TRBJ1-2	.	TRBD1	CASRDRGLTNYGYTF	TGTGCCAGCAGGGACAGGGGCCTCACTAACTATGGCTACACCTTC
TRBV7-3	TRBJ2-2	.	TRBD2	CASSSGTSGTGELFF	TGTGCCAGCAGCTCCGGGACTAGCGGCACCGGGGAGCTGTTTTTT
TRBV10-3	TRBJ2-5	.	.	CAISESLQGTASETQYF	TGTGCCATCAGTGAGTCGCTTCAGGGGACCGCCTCGGAGACCCAGTACTTC
TRBV4-1	TRBJ1-5	few	TRBD1	CASRRTGGNQPQHF	TGCGCCAGCAGGCGGACAGGGGGAAATCAGCCCCAGCATTTT
TRBV19	TRBJ1-5	.	.	CASSIEGTLNQPQHF	TGTGCCAGTAGTATAGAGGGGACACTAAATCAGCCCCAGCATTTT
TRBV30	TRBJ2-1	.	.	CAWRDRDYNEQFF	TGTGCCTGGAGGGACAGAGACTACAATGAGCAGTTCTTC
TRBV20-1	TRBJ2-1	.	.	CSAPVVHEQFF	TGCAGTGCTCCCGTCGTCCATGAGCAGTTCTTC
TRBV5-4	TRBJ2-4	.	.	CASSLGQPLAKNIQYF	TGTGCCAGCAGCTTAGGACAGCCTCTAGCCAAAAACATTCAGTACTTC
TRBV2	TRBJ2-5	.	.	CASKLTQGFEETQYF	TGTGCCAGCAAGCTAACACAGGGATTTGAAGAGACCCAGTACTTC
TRBV19	TRBJ1-2	.	TRBD1	CAIPGQGYYGYTF	TGTGCCATCCCAGGACAGGGGTACTATGGCTACACCTTC
TRBV5-1	TRBJ2-1	.	.	CASSLVGLTLYNEQFF	TGCGCCAGCAGCTTGGTGGGACTTACACTCTACAATGAGCAGTTCTTC
TRBV30	TRBJ1-2	few	.	CAWSASGPDYGYTF	TGTGCCTGGAGTGCGAGCGGGCCCGATTATGGCTACACCTTC
TRBV30	TRBJ2-5	.	TRBD2	CAWSVGLAGQETQYF	TGTGCCTGGAGTGTTGGACTAGCGGGACAAGAGACCCAGTACTTC
TRBV2	TRBJ2-1	.	.	CASSEIGNEQFF	TGTGCCAGCAGTGAAATCGGGAATGAGCAGTTCTTC
TRBV29-1	TRBJ2-5	many	TRBD1	CSGQGTGDVETQYF	TGCAGCGGACAAGGGACAGGGGACGTGGAGACCCAGTACTTC
TRBV11-3	TRBJ2-1	few	.	CASSLGRDSYNEQFF	TGTGCCAGCAGCTTAGGTCGGGACTCCTACAATGAGCAGTTCTTC
TRBV28	TRBJ2-3	.	.	CASPTSALGDTQYF	TGTGCCAGCCCGACTTCAGCGCTCGGGGATACGCAGTATTTT
TRBV5-1	TRBJ2-4	few	.	CASSLESVNKNIQYF	TGCGCCAGCAGCTTGGAGTCAGTGAACAAAAACATTCAGTACTTC
TRBV28	TRBJ1-3	.	.	CASSLWGQRVYGNTIYF	TGTGCCAGCAGTTTATGGGGACAACGAGTATATGGAAACACCATATATTTT
TRBV28	TRBJ1-1	few	.	CASRPGSGNTEAFF	TGTGCCAGCAGACCCGGGTCGGGGAACACTGAAGCTTTCTTT
TRBV18	TRBJ1-3	.	.	CASSPDSTGNTIYF	TGTGCCAGCTCACCAGACAGTACTGGAAACACCATATATTTT
TRBV30	TRBJ2-1	few	TRBD2	CAWRGLAASSYNEQFF	TGTGCCTGGAGGGGACTAGCTGCTAGCTCCTACAATGAGCAGTTCTTC
TRBV4-2	TRBJ1-1	few	.	CASSQEAKAGTEAFF	TGTGCCAGCAGCCAAGAGGCCAAGGCGGGGACTGAAGCTTTCTTT
TRBV28	TRBJ1-1	.	TRBD1	CASSSGQGDTEAFF	TGTGCCAGCAGCTCCGGACAGGGCGACACTGAAGCTTTCTTT
TRBV29-1	TRBJ2-4	few	.	CSVVPDRLNIQYF	TGCAGCGTTGTGCCGGACAGATTAAACATTCAGTACTTC